This TCR beta chain was identified during a study of OX40 agonist ivuxolimab in advanced cancers. The overall study: Ivuxolimab is a fully human IgG2 antibody that activates OX40 (CD134). Partial response was recorded in three patients: one hepatocellular carcinoma and two cutaneous melanoma cases.

Only one count was recorded for this clone. Its antigen is not identified. Study-wide points: The study did not work out the antigen specificity of the expanded peripheral T cells.

Assay used: immunoSEQ multiplex PCR; TCRdb lists only in-frame clones, some missing. The sample yields about 100,000 clones, roughly 95% seen once. Germline V CDR1 and CDR2: WNHNN, SYGVQD (reference sequence). The CDR3 runs to 15 residues. Deletions cut 3 bases from V and 3 bases from J, with 15 bases between. The specimen comprised CD4+ or CD8+ T cells sorted from blood, sampled in a trial of the OX40 agonist ivuxolimab. The TCR comes from an adult with an advanced solid tumor such as melanoma, head and neck, liver or kidney cancer. V gene TRBV10-1 combines with J gene TRBJ2-7, with D perhaps matching TRBD1 (6 bases). CDR3 sequence (DNA): TGCGCCAGCAGTGAAAGCGCAGGGGACATCTACGAGCAGTACTTC. This translates into CASSESAGDIYEQYF.